This TCR beta chain originates from a study of blood T cell repertoires in COVID-19. This table comes from immunoSEQ multiplex PCR, and its TCRdb copy is limited to in-frame clones, with some not included. Here the sample spans about 200,000 clones, around 80% being singletons. Per germline, CDR1 PRHDT and CDR2 FYEKMQ (reference sequence). V was trimmed by 3 bases and J by 6 bases, leaving 15 bases between them. The CDR3 covers 16 residues. Sample: peripheral blood. This chain links TRBV13 with TRBJ1-6; tentative D call: TRBD1 (5 bases). The receptor comes from an elderly woman with active or convalescent COVID-19. CDR3 protein: CASSFSGERRNSPLHF. Written as DNA, the CDR3 is TGTGCCAGCAGCTTTTCGGGGGAAAGGCGTAATTCACCCCTCCACTTT.